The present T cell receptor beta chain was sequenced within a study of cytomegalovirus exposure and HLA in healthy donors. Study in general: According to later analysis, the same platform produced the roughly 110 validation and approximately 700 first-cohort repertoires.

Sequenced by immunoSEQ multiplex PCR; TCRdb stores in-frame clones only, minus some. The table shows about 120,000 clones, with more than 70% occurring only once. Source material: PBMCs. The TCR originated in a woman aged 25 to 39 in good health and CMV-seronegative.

CDR3 region: CAWGLQTGELFF. The CDR3 DNA is TGTGCCTGGGGACTACAGACCGGGGAGCTGTTTTTT. The chain is built from TRBV30 and TRBJ2-2; a possible D gene is TRBD2 (6 bases). The CDR3 has 12 amino acids. Trimming left V 5 bases short and J 5 bases short, with 9 bases between. Germline-derived CDR1 and CDR2 are GTSNPN and SVGIG (reference sequence).